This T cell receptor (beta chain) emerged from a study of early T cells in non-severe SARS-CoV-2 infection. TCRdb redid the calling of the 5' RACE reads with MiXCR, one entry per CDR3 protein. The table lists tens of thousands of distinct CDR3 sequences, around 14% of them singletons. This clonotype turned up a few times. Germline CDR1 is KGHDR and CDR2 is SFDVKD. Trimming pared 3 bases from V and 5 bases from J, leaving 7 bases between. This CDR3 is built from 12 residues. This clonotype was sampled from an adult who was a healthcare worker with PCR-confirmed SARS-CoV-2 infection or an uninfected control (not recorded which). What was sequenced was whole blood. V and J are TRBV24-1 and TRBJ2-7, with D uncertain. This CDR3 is CATSDQANEQYF. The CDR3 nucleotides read TGTGCCACCAGTGATCAGGCAAACGAGCAGTACTTC.